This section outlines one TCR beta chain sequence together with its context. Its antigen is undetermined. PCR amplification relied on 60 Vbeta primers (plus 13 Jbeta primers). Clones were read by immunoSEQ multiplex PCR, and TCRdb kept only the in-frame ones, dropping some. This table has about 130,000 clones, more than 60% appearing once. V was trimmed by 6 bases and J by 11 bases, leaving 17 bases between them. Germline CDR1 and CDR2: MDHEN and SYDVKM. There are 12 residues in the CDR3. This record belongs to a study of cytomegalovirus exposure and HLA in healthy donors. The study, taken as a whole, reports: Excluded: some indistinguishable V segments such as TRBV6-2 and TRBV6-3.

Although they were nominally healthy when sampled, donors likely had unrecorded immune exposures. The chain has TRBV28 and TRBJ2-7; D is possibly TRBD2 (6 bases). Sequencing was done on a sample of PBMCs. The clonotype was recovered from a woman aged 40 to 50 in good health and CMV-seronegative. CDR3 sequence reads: CASSVPRGMEYF. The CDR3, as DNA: TGTGCCAGCAGCGTACCTCGGGGGATGGAGTACTTC.